Following are 14 T cell receptor beta chains from one sample sequenced in a study of identical twins. Each CDR3 protein is one row after TCRdb ran MiXCR on the 5' RACE reads. This repertoire shows roughly 690,000 distinct CDR3 sequences, less than 7% found once; its top ten account for 1.5% to 2%. Material for sequencing was naive T cells sorted from blood. These TCRs come from a man aged 18 to 30 in good health.

The table lists this clonotype with many counts. The J gene is TRBJ2-7, the V gene TRBV5-1; no definite D call. This CDR3 comprises 13 residues. Trimming took off 0 bases at V and 6 bases at J, with 10 bases between the two ends. Germline-derived CDR1 and CDR2 are SGHRS and YFSETQ. The CDR3 is CASSLEFASEQYV. CDR3 nucleotides: TGCGCCAGCAGCTTGGAGTTCGCGAGCGAGCAGTACGTC.

This clonotype was detected ten times or more. CDR3: CSASTPNYGYTF. Written as DNA, the CDR3 is TGCAGTGCTTCTACACCGAACTATGGCTACACCTTC. V usage is TRBV20-1 and J usage is TRBJ1-2; D gene uncertain. Trimming removed 5 bases at V and 2 bases at J, with 9 bases between. Germline V gene data show CDR1 as DFQATT and CDR2 as SNEGSKA (reference sequence). CDR3 length: 12 amino acids.

This clonotype was observed a handful of times. The chain joins TRBV7-2 to TRBJ2-3; 7 bases are a match to TRBD2. Germline V gives CDR1 SGHTA, CDR2 FQGNSA. The CDR3 covers 15 residues. Trimming at V came to 5 bases and at J to 1 base, leaving 6 bases not matched to a gene. CDR3 sequence (DNA): TGTGCCAGCAGCCTCGGACTAGTTCGCACAGATACGCAGTATTTT. Its translation: CASSLGLVRTDTQYF.

This chain links TRBV27 with TRBJ2-4; D not resolved. Trimming took 0 bases from V and 7 from J, leaving 7 bases between them. The CDR3 totals 13 residues. Germline CDR1 reads MNHEY; CDR2 reads SMNVEV (reference sequence). The CDR3 here is CASSLSGLNIQYF. CDR3 nucleotides: TGTGCCAGCAGTTTATCAGGGTTGAACATTCAGTACTTC.

This clonotype came up a few times. This rearrangement joins TRBV5-1 to TRBJ2-2, with D tentatively TRBD1 (6 bases). The V gene's germline CDR1 is SGHRS and CDR2 YFSETQ. V dropped 0 bases and J dropped 4 bases, with 10 bases sitting between them. The CDR3 has 15 amino acids. For the CDR3, the DNA is TGCGCCAGCAGCTTGGATACAGGGTTCACCGGGGAGCTGTTTTTT. It specifies CASSLDTGFTGELFF.

This clonotype has at least ten counts. V gene TRBV5-1 combines with J gene TRBJ2-2, with a tentative D call TRBD1 (6 bases). Trimming cost V 0 bases and J 4 bases, with 13 bases left between them. The CDR3 spans 16 residues. Germline V CDR1 and CDR2: SGHRS, YFSETQ. The chain's CDR3 is CASSLGDRTFTGELFF. The DNA for the CDR3 is TGCGCCAGCAGCTTGGGAGACAGGACTTTCACCGGGGAGCTGTTTTTT. The complete variable domain, with remaining parts taken from reference TRBV5-1 and TRBJ2-2, reads KAGVTQTPRYLIKTRGQQVTLSCSPISGHRSVSWYQQTPGQGLQFLFEYFSETQRNKGNFPGRFSGRQFSNSRSEMNVSTLELGDSALYLCASSLGDRTFTGELFFGEGSRLTVL.

This clonotype appeared a few times. This chain connects TRBV7-2 to TRBJ2-6, with D hard to call. CDR3 length: 18 residues. Trimming stripped 2 bases from V and 0 bases from J, with 14 bases between. Germline loops: CDR1 SGHTA, CDR2 FQGNSA. CDR3: CASSLTRHLASGANVLTF. The CDR3 coding sequence is TGTGCCAGCAGCTTAACGCGACACTTAGCCTCTGGGGCCAACGTCCTGACTTTC.

In this sample, this clonotype turned up a few times. This chain connects TRBV20-1 to TRBJ1-5, with a possible D match to TRBD1 (5 bases). V lost 0 bases and J 6 bases, leaving 12 bases between the germline ends. Germline-derived CDR1 and CDR2 are DFQATT and SNEGSKA (reference sequence). CDR3 length equals 14 residues. The CDR3 is CSARDARGIQPQHF. CDR3 coding DNA: TGCAGTGCTAGAGATGCGAGGGGAATTCAGCCCCAGCATTTT.

The CDR3 bases are TGCAGCGGGGCCTTCGGTTACGAGCAGTACTTC. Residues: CSGAFGYEQYF. The chain joins TRBV29-1 to TRBJ2-7, with D uncertain. The CDR3 has 11 residues. Trimming removed 7 bases from V and 4 bases from J, with 11 bases in between. Germline V gene data show CDR1 as SQVTM and CDR2 as ANQGSEA.

This clonotype was observed many times. The chain combines TRBV24-1 with TRBJ2-5, with D maybe TRBD1 (5 bases). Deletions cut 9 bases from V and 4 bases from J, with 8 bases between. Germline V CDR1 and CDR2: KGHDR, SFDVKD. The CDR3 spans 11 residues. The CDR3 loop reads CATGAAETQYF. The CDR3 DNA reads TGTGCCACCGGGGCCGCAGAGACCCAGTACTTC.

This rearrangement joins TRBV20-1 to TRBJ1-5, with unresolved D. Germline V gene data show CDR1 as DFQATT and CDR2 as SNEGSKA (reference sequence). CDR3 length: 14 residues. V was shortened by 5 bases and J by 0 bases, with 11 bases between the two germline ends. The CDR3 loop is CSAPRTTSNQPQHF. The CDR3 nucleotides read TGCAGTGCTCCTCGGACTACTAGCAATCAGCCCCAGCATTTT.

This sequence joins TRBV30 and TRBJ2-7; D is perhaps TRBD1 (5 bases). Trimming removed 5 bases at V and 6 bases at J, with 11 bases between. This CDR3 region has 11 residues. CDR1 GTSNPN and CDR2 SVGIG come from the germline V gene (reference sequence). CDR3: CAWLKGFEQYF. In nucleotides, the CDR3 is TGTGCCTGGCTTAAGGGGTTCGAGCAGTACTTC. Based on the CDR3 plus reference TRBV30 and TRBJ2-7, the full variable domain is SQTIHQWPATLVQPVGSPLSLECTVEGTSNPNLYWYRQAAGRGLQLLFYSVGIGQISSEVPQNLSASRPQDRQFILSSKKLLLSDSGFYLCAWLKGFEQYFGPGTRLTVT.

This clonotype was observed at least ten times. The CDR3 DNA reads as TGTGCCAGCAGTTTTGGATGGAATAGCAATCAGCCCCAGCATTTT. It encodes CASSFGWNSNQPQHF. The chain employs TRBV12-3 or TRBV12-4 and TRBJ1-5; D is undetermined. The CDR3 totals 15 residues. Deletions cut 3 bases from V and 0 bases from J, with 9 bases between.

This clonotype was counted a few times. The genes are TRBV6-2 or TRBV6-3 and TRBJ2-3; tentative D call: TRBD1 (6 bases). From germline, CDR1 is MNHEY and CDR2 SVGEGT. The CDR3 extends over 14 amino acids. Trimming stripped 8 bases from V and 1 base from J, with 13 bases between. For the CDR3, the DNA is TGTGCCAGCGGGCAGGGGTACCGCACAGATACGCAGTATTTT. This translates into CASGQGYRTDTQYF.